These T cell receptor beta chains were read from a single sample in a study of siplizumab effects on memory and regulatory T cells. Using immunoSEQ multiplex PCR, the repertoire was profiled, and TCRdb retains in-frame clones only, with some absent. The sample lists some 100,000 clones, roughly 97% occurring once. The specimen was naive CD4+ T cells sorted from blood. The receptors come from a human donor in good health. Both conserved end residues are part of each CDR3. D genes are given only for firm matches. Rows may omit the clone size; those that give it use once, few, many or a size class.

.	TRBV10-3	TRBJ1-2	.	CAISEPGGYGYTF	TGTGCCATCAGTGAGCCCGGGGGCTATGGCTACACCTTC
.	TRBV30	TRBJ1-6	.	CAWVEDLAGRSYNSPLHF	TGTGCCTGGGTAGAGGATCTAGCAGGTCGCTCCTATAATTCACCCCTCCACTTT
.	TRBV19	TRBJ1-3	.	CATQPGSGNTIYF	TGTGCCACCCAACCTGGCTCTGGAAACACCATATATTTT
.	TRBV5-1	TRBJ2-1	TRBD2	CASRFLAGGVYNEQFF	TGCGCCAGCAGGTTCTTAGCGGGGGGCGTCTACAATGAGCAGTTCTTC
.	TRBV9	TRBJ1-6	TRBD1	CASSVSTGDSPLHF	TGTGCCAGCAGCGTATCCACAGGGGATTCACCCCTCCACTTT
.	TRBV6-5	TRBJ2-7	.	CASSPGAYEQYF	TGTGCCAGCAGCCCAGGGGCCTACGAGCAGTACTTC
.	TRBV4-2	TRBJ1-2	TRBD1	CASSQPDRDEGYTF	TGTGCCAGCAGCCAACCAGACAGGGATGAAGGCTACACCTTC
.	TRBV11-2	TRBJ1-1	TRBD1	CASSLLRQGEAFF	TGTGCCAGCAGCTTGCTCCGACAGGGGGAAGCTTTCTTT
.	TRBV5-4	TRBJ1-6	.	CASSFGQPSYNSPLHF	TGTGCCAGCAGCTTTGGGCAGCCAAGCTATAATTCACCCCTCCACTTT
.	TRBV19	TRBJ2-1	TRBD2	CASSWTSGGYYNEQFF	TGTGCCAGTAGTTGGACTAGCGGGGGGTATTACAATGAGCAGTTCTTC
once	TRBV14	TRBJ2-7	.	CASSQEGFTGRLLSYEQYF	TGTGCCAGCAGCCAAGAGGGGTTTACGGGACGCCTACTATCCTACGAGCAGTACTTC
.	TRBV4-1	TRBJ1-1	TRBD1	CASSQAGGGINTEAFF	TGCGCCAGCAGCCAAGCGGGAGGGGGCATTAACACTGAAGCTTTCTTT
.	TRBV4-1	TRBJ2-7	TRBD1	CASSTGQGPYEQYF	TGCGCCAGCAGCACCGGACAGGGGCCGTACGAGCAGTACTTC
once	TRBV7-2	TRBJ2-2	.	CASSLGLGELFF	TGTGCCAGCAGCTTAGGCCTCGGGGAGCTGTTTTTT
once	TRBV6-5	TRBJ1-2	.	CASSKQVNYGYTF	TGTGCCAGCAGTAAACAAGTTAACTATGGCTACACCTTC